A selection of T cell receptor beta chains follows, all from one sample in a study of OX40 agonist ivuxolimab in advanced cancers. Generated by immunoSEQ multiplex PCR, the TCRdb table keeps only in-frame clones and is missing some. The data contain tens of thousands of clones, 65% to 90% of them singletons. The starting material was CD4+ or CD8+ T cells sorted from blood, obtained in a trial of the OX40 agonist ivuxolimab. The receptors derive from an adult with an advanced solid tumor such as melanoma, head and neck, liver or kidney cancer. The CDR3 runs from the conserved cysteine through the conserved F or W. Fields, in order: V gene, clone size, J gene, D gene, CDR3 DNA, CDR3 protein. D genes are given only for firm matches. Size is stated for part of the rows, as once, few or many counts, or as a class when the clone is expanded.

>TRBV7-9|NA|TRBJ2-5|NA
TGTGCCAGCAGCTTAAACAGGGCGGGCGAAGAGACCCAGTACTTC
CASSLNRAGEETQYF
>TRBV29-1|NA|TRBJ1-1|NA
TGCAGCGGTTACCTAGACGTGAACACTGAAGCTTTCTTT
CSGYLDVNTEAFF
>TRBV7-9|NA|TRBJ2-1|TRBD1
TGTGCCAGCAGCACGGACAGGAAAAGAATCGAGGAGCGAAATGAGCAGTTCTTC
CASSTDRKRIEERNEQFF
>TRBV6-1|NA|TRBJ1-2|NA
TGTGCCAGCAGTGAAGGACACCAGAACTATGGCTACACCTTC
CASSEGHQNYGYTF
>TRBV4-1|NA|TRBJ2-1|TRBD1
TGCGCCAGCAGCCCAGGGGACAGTCCCTACAATGAGCAGTTCTTC
CASSPGDSPYNEQFF
>TRBV5-1|once|TRBJ1-4|TRBD1
TGCGCCAGCAGCTTGGGACAGGGGCGGGAAAAACTGTTTTTT
CASSLGQGREKLFF
>TRBV7-2|NA|TRBJ2-1|NA
TGTGCCAGCAGCTTAGGGTTGGTTGAGGACAATGAGCAGTTCTTC
CASSLGLVEDNEQFF
>TRBV7-2|NA|TRBJ2-7|TRBD2
TGTGCCAGCAGCTCCTCGGGGGCTAGCGGGAGGGGGGAGCAGTACTTC
CASSSSGASGRGEQYF
>TRBV5-1|NA|TRBJ1-2|NA
TGCGCCAGCAGGGACGGGGACTATGGCTACACCTTC
CASRDGDYGYTF
>TRBV7-6|NA|TRBJ2-5|NA
TGTGCCAGCAGCCACCTTAGGCGCGGGGAGACCCAGTACTTC
CASSHLRRGETQYF
>TRBV11-2|few|TRBJ2-2|NA
TGTGCCAGCAGCTTAGATCGGCCGGAGAACACCGGGGAGCTGTTTTTT
CASSLDRPENTGELFF
>TRBV27|few|TRBJ1-2|NA
TGTGCCAGCAGTTCAAGGGACGGAGACCTCTATGGCTACACCTTC
CASSSRDGDLYGYTF
>TRBV6-1|once|TRBJ2-1|NA
TGTGCCACCGACCAGAGTAGTTTTAATGAGCAGTTCTTC
CATDQSSFNEQFF
>TRBV7-6|NA|TRBJ2-1|TRBD2
TGTGCCAGCAGCCCTACGGGACTAGCGGGGAACAATGAGCAGTTCTTC
CASSPTGLAGNNEQFF
>TRBV7-2|once|TRBJ2-7|NA
TGTGCCAGCAGCTTAAACAGTTACTACGAGCAGTACTTC
CASSLNSYYEQYF
>TRBV7-2|NA|TRBJ2-7|NA
TGTGCCAGCAGTATCCAGGACGGAGCCTACGAGCAGTACTTC
CASSIQDGAYEQYF
>TRBV11-2|NA|TRBJ1-2|NA
TGTGCCAGCAGCTTAGATAGGGGCAACTTCTATGGCTACACCTTC
CASSLDRGNFYGYTF
>TRBV2|NA|TRBJ2-1|TRBD2
TGTGCCAGCAGTACTAGCGGGAGGGGGGATGAGCAGTTCTTC
CASSTSGRGDEQFF
>TRBV18|NA|TRBJ1-2|NA
TGTGCCAGCTCACCACTCGAGTTTGGGCATGGCTACACCTTC
CASSPLEFGHGYTF
>TRBV5-3|NA|TRBJ2-1|TRBD2
TGTGCCAGAAGCGGACTAGCATGGAGGGATGGACAGTTCTTC
CARSGLAWRDGQFF
>TRBV15|NA|TRBJ2-3|TRBD2
TGTGCCACCAGCCAAGGCGGGACTAGCGGGAGAACAGATACGCAGTATTTT
CATSQGGTSGRTDTQYF
>TRBV10-3|NA|TRBJ2-2|NA
TGTGCCATCAGTGAGGTTACCGGGGAGCTGTTTTTT
CAISEVTGELFF
>TRBV10-3|few|TRBJ1-2|NA
TGTGCCATCCGCGGCCAGCTAATCGGCTATGGCTACACCTTC
CAIRGQLIGYGYTF
>TRBV25-1|NA|TRBJ1-4|NA
TGTGCCAGCAGTGACCCCGGGGCCTTTGGCGAAAAACTGTTTTTT
CASSDPGAFGEKLFF
>TRBV7-8|NA|TRBJ1-3|NA
TGTGCCAGCAGCACCCGTCCGGGTTCGCGTGGAAACACCATATATTTT
CASSTRPGSRGNTIYF
>TRBV6-6|NA|TRBJ1-2|NA
TGTGCCAGCAGTTACGGGGGGCAACGGAGCTATGGCTACACCTTC
CASSYGGQRSYGYTF
>TRBV5-4|NA|TRBJ1-1|NA
TGTGCCAGCAGCTTCGGGGCGACGGAAACTGAAGCTTTCTTT
CASSFGATETEAFF
>TRBV6-1|NA|TRBJ2-5|TRBD1
TGTGCCAGCAGGAGGGGGACAGGGGGCGAAGAGACCCAGTACTTC
CASRRGTGGEETQYF
>TRBV4-2|once|TRBJ2-7|TRBD2
TGTGCCAGCAGCCAAGAGACCGGGAGGGTGCCCGGCTCCTACGAGCAGTACTTC
CASSQETGRVPGSYEQYF
>TRBV4-2|once|TRBJ1-2|NA
TGTGCCAGCAGCCAAGGAACTCCTGACAGCTATGGCTACACCTTC
CASSQGTPDSYGYTF
>TRBV5-1|NA|TRBJ2-3|TRBD2
TGCGCCAGCAGCGGACGGGAGGGCACAGATACGCAGTATTTT
CASSGREGTDTQYF
>TRBV11-1|NA|TRBJ1-1|NA
TGTGCCAGCAGCCATGACGTGGGCCCTGAAGCTTTCTTT
CASSHDVGPEAFF
>TRBV28|NA|TRBJ2-7|NA
TGTGCCAGCAGTTTTGTAAACCAGGACGAGCAGTACTTC
CASSFVNQDEQYF
>TRBV28|NA|TRBJ1-2|TRBD1
TGTGCCAGCAGTGAGGGGGCTTCTAACTATGGCTACACCTTC
CASSEGASNYGYTF
>TRBV5-4|NA|TRBJ2-5|NA
TGTGCCAGCAGCTGGACGACCACCCAAGAGACCCAGTACTTC
CASSWTTTQETQYF
>TRBV30|NA|TRBJ1-1|TRBD1
TGTGCCTGGAGTACGGACAGGGCGGGGACTGAAGCTTTCTTT
CAWSTDRAGTEAFF
>TRBV28|NA|TRBJ2-6|NA
TGTGCCAGCAGTCCTGGCGCGGCCTCTGGGGCCAACGTCCTGACTTTC
CASSPGAASGANVLTF
>TRBV28|NA|TRBJ2-1|TRBD2
TGTGCCAGCAGTTTAAACCTATACGCGGGAGTAGTAAATGAGCAGTTCTTC
CASSLNLYAGVVNEQFF
>TRBV18|NA|TRBJ2-1|TRBD1
TGTGCCAGCTCGCTGGGACAGGGTCACAATGAGCAGTTCTTC
CASSLGQGHNEQFF
>TRBV2|once|TRBJ1-5|TRBD1
TGTGCCAGCAGAGGGACAGGGGGCCTTCAGCCCCAGCATTTT
CASRGTGGLQPQHF
>TRBV28|NA|TRBJ1-4|TRBD1
TGTGCCAGCAGGTACCGACAGGGGGGTGCGGAAAAACTGTTTTTT
CASRYRQGGAEKLFF
>TRBV11-2|NA|TRBJ1-4|NA
TGTGCCAGCAGCCAGGACAGAACTAATGAAAAACTGTTTTTT
CASSQDRTNEKLFF
>TRBV20-1|NA|TRBJ2-3|NA
TGCAGTGCTAGAGCGGCGGATACGCAGTATTTT
CSARAADTQYF
>TRBV9|NA|TRBJ1-2|NA
TGTGCCAGCAGCGGGGGGACGGGCAGCTATGGCTACACCTTC
CASSGGTGSYGYTF
>TRBV27|NA|TRBJ2-6|NA
TGTGCCAGCAGTTTAGACAGGCAACCCTCTGGGGCCAACGTCCTGACTTTC
CASSLDRQPSGANVLTF
>TRBV19|few|TRBJ1-1|NA
TGTGCCAGTAGTATAGGTGGACCCCTGAACACTGAAGCTTTCTTT
CASSIGGPLNTEAFF
>TRBV28|NA|TRBJ2-2|NA
TGTGCCAGCAGCGGCGGGTACACCGGGGAGCTGTTTTTT
CASSGGYTGELFF
>TRBV28|NA|TRBJ2-2|NA
TGTGCCAGCAGTTTAATGGTAAAGGGCGGCGGGGAGCTGTTTTTT
CASSLMVKGGGELFF
>TRBV28|once|TRBJ1-5|NA
TGTGCCAGCTCTTTTAGCAATCAGCCCCAGCATTTT
CASSFSNQPQHF
>TRBV7-2|NA|TRBJ2-2|TRBD1
TGTGCCAGCCAGAGGGGGCGAAACACCGGGGAGCTGTTTTTT
CASQRGRNTGELFF
>TRBV19|few|TRBJ1-1|NA
TGTGCCAGTAGGAAACAGAGCAACACTGAAGCTTTCTTT
CASRKQSNTEAFF
>TRBV11-2|NA|TRBJ1-5|NA
TGTGCCAGCAGCTTAGGGGGGTCCAGTCAGCCCCAGCATTTT
CASSLGGSSQPQHF
>TRBV7-9|NA|TRBJ2-2|NA
TGTGCCAGCAGCGTTGGGGACCTAGGTCGCACCGGGGAGCTGTTTTTT
CASSVGDLGRTGELFF
>TRBV7-3|NA|TRBJ2-7|NA
TGTGCCAGCAGCCTGGGGGGAACGGCCGAGCAGTACTTC
CASSLGGTAEQYF
>TRBV7-7|NA|TRBJ2-5|NA
TGTGCTAGCAGCTTAGCCCAGGGGGAGACCCAGTACTTC
CASSLAQGETQYF
>TRBV5-1|NA|TRBJ2-1|NA
TGCGCCAGCAGCTCTCAGACAGGCGTAACCTACAATGAGCAGTTCTTC
CASSSQTGVTYNEQFF
>TRBV5-1|few|TRBJ1-1|TRBD1
TGCGCCAGCAGCTTTCAGGGACAGGGAAAGAACACTGAAGCTTTCTTT
CASSFQGQGKNTEAFF
>TRBV28|NA|TRBJ2-7|TRBD2
TGTGCCGCGCTCGGGTCTAGCGGGAGTTCCAGCTCCTACGAGCAGTACTTC
CAALGSSGSSSSYEQYF
>TRBV7-8|NA|TRBJ2-7|NA
TGTGCCAGCAGCGCGAGGGACAAGCGATACGAGCAGTACTTC
CASSARDKRYEQYF